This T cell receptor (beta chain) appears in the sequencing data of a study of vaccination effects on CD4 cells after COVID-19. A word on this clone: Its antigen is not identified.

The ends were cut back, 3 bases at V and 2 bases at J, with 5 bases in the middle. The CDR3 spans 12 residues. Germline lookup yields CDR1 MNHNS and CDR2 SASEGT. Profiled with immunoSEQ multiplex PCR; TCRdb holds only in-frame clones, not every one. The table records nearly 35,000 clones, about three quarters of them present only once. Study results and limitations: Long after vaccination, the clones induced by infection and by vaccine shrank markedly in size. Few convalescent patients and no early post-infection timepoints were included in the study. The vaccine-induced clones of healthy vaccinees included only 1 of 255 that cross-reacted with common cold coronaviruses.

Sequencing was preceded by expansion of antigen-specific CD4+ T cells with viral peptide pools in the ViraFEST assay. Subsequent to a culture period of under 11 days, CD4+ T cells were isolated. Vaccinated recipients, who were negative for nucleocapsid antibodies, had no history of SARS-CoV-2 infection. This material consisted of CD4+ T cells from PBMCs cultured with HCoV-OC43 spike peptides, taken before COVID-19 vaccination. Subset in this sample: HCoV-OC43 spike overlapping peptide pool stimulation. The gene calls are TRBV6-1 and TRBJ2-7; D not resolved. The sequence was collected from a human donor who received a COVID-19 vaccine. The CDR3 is CASSDSPYEQYF. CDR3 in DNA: TGTGCCAGCAGTGACAGCCCCTACGAGCAGTACTTC.